The clone carrying this TCR beta chain was counted a few times. The antigen remains undetermined. 5'RACE template switching generated TCR cDNA, adding a universal primer site and UMIs. TCRdb fed the 5' RACE reads into MiXCR, producing one record per CDR3 protein. In the table there are hundreds of thousands of distinct CDR3 sequences, roughly 19% of which are singletons. Germline trimming cut 3 bases from V and 6 bases from J; bases unmatched to any gene: 6. The CDR3 is made up of 15 amino acids. Per the germline V gene, CDR1 is SGHTA and CDR2 is FQGNSA. The data originate from a study of T cells after yellow fever vaccination. Overall study results and limits: Reappearance after the booster was seen for most primary-vaccination clones, at more than 95% CD4 and 80% to 90% CD8. A weaker but faster secondary response was observed, peaking on day 5 versus 15. Contaminants from the bulk population, in the form of abundant clonotypes, could be found in FACS-sorted repertoires.

The rearrangement joins TRBV7-2 to TRBJ2-2; 8 bases line up with TRBD2. The sequencing here drew on PBMCs, taken 15 days after the yellow fever booster vaccination. The receptor was isolated from a man aged 25-45 years who received the YFV17D yellow fever vaccine. The DNA of the CDR3 is TGTGCCAGCAGCTTGGGAACTAGCGGAGCCGGGGAGCTGTTTTTT. Translating gives CASSLGTSGAGELFF.